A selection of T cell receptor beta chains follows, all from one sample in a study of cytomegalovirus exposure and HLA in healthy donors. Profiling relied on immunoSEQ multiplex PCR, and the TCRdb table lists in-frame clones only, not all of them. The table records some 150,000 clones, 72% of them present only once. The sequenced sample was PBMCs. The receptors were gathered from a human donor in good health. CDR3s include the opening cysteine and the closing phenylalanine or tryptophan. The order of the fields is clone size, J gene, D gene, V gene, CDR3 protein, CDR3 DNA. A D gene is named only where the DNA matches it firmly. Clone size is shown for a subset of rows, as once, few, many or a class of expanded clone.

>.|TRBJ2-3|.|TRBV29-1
CSVEAGPLGTDTQYF
TGCAGCGTTGAGGCAGGGCCCCTGGGGACAGATACGCAGTATTTT
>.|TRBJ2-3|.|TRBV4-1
CASSQVAVASSQYF
TGCGCCAGCAGCCAAGTCGCGGTAGCTTCGTCGCAGTATTTT
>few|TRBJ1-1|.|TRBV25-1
CASSEQRNTEAFF
TGTGCCAGCAGTGAGCAGCGCAACACTGAAGCTTTCTTT
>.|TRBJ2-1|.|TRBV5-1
CASTPSGAVGNEQFF
TGCGCCAGCACCCCCTCTGGAGCGGTCGGAAATGAGCAGTTCTTC
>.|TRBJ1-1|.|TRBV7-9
CASSQNQGMMAFF
TGTGCCAGCAGCCAAAACCAGGGGATGATGGCTTTCTTT
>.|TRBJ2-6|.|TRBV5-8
CASSLDRLVGANVLTF
TGTGCCAGCAGCTTGGACAGGTTGGTTGGGGCCAACGTCCTGACTTTC
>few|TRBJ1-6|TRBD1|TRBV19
CASSRDRDNSPLHF
TGTGCCAGTAGTCGGGACAGGGATAATTCACCCCTCCACTTT
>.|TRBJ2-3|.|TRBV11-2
CASSLVDGGVVDTQYF
TGTGCCAGCAGCTTGGTTGACGGGGGAGTGGTAGATACGCAGTATTTT
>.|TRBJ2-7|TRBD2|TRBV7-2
CASTPGGPYEQYF
TGTGCCAGCACCCCGGGGGGTCCCTACGAGCAGTACTTC
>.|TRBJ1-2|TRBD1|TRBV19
CASISNSMDRVNYGYTF
TGTGCCAGTATTTCAAACTCTATGGACAGGGTGAACTATGGCTACACCTTC
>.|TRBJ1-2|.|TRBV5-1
CASSLAQGLRYYGYTF
TGCGCCAGCAGCTTGGCCCAGGGCCTCAGGTACTATGGCTACACCTTC
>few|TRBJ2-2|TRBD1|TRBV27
CASRQGDRETGELFF
TGTGCCAGCCGCCAAGGGGACAGGGAGACCGGGGAGCTGTTTTTT
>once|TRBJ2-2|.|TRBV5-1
CASSLDVQGPSNTGELFF
TGCGCCAGCAGCTTGGATGTCCAGGGGCCCTCGAACACCGGGGAGCTGTTTTTT
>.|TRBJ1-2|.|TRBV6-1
CASSEWGGGGYTF
TGTGCCAGCAGTGAATGGGGAGGGGGAGGCTACACCTTC
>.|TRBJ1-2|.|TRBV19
CASSPSVIGGFYGYTF
TGTGCCAGTAGTCCCTCCGTGATAGGCGGATTCTATGGCTACACCTTC
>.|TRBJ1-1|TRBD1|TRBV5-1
CASSSGTGVATEAFF
TGCGCCAGCAGCTCGGGAACAGGGGTGGCCACTGAAGCTTTCTTT
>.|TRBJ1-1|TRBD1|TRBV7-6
CASSLRGTGTNTEAFF
TGTGCCAGCAGCTTAAGAGGGACAGGTACGAACACTGAAGCTTTCTTT
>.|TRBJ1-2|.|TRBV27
CASSYGGGGYTF
TGTGCCAGCAGTTACGGGGGTGGTGGCTACACCTTC
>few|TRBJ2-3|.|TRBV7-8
CASSFDRVTDTQYF
TGTGCCAGCAGCTTCGACAGAGTCACAGATACGCAGTATTTT
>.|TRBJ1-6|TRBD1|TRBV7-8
CASGTGGNSPLHF
TGTGCCAGCGGGACAGGGGGTAATTCACCCCTCCACTTT
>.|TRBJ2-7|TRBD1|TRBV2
CAGSGQGWDEQYF
TGTGCCGGCTCAGGACAGGGATGGGACGAGCAGTACTTC
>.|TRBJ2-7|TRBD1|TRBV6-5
CASRRTGKAYEQYF
TGTGCCAGCAGGCGGACAGGCAAAGCCTACGAGCAGTACTTC
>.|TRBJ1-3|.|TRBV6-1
CASSDPLGVSGNTIYF
TGTGCCAGCAGTGACCCTTTGGGAGTTTCTGGAAACACCATATATTTT
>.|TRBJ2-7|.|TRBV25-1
CASRRDEQYF
TGTGCCTCCCGGAGGGACGAGCAGTACTTC
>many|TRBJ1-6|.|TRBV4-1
CASSQDPGRDSPLHF
TGCGCCAGCAGCCAAGATCCCGGCAGGGATTCACCCCTCCACTTT
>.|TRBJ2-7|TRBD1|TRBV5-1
CASSSGQGASFEQYF
TGCGCCAGCAGCTCCGGACAGGGGGCCTCCTTCGAGCAGTACTTC
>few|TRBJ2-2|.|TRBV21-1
CASSKNRDRDTGELFF
TGTGCCAGCAGCAAAAACCGGGACAGGGACACCGGGGAGCTGTTTTTT
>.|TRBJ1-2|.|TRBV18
CASSPTRDTHYGYTF
TGTGCCAGCTCACCCACCCGGGACACCCATTATGGCTACACCTTC